This T cell receptor beta chain was recovered during a study of T cell responses to AZD1222 COVID-19 vaccine. The table came from immunoSEQ multiplex PCR; TCRdb's copy has only in-frame clones and leaves some out. The sample lists 70,000 to 95,000 clones; approximately 90% were seen once. Investigators merged groups given second doses at roughly 4 or roughly 12 weeks. Details on this clone: Its antigen is undetermined.

The study, taken as a whole, reports: Recipients of two AZD1222 doses showed rising Spike-specific TCR breadth and depth. Every sample of the repertoires postdated the peak T cell response.

Sequences were derived from peripheral blood, sampled 28 days after the second AZD1222 dose. The TCR sequence derives from an adult who received the AZD1222 COVID-19 vaccine.

The CDR3 region is CASSQTGPSASGGNQPQHF. The CDR3 DNA follows: TGTGCCAGCTCACAAACGGGACCCTCCGCCTCAGGGGGCAATCAGCCCCAGCATTTT. The genes are TRBV18 and TRBJ1-5, with TRBD1 as a possible D gene (6 bases). The CDR3 is 19 residues long. Per germline, CDR1 KGHSH and CDR2 LQKENI. V dropped 4 bases and J dropped 2 bases, with 24 bases sitting between them.